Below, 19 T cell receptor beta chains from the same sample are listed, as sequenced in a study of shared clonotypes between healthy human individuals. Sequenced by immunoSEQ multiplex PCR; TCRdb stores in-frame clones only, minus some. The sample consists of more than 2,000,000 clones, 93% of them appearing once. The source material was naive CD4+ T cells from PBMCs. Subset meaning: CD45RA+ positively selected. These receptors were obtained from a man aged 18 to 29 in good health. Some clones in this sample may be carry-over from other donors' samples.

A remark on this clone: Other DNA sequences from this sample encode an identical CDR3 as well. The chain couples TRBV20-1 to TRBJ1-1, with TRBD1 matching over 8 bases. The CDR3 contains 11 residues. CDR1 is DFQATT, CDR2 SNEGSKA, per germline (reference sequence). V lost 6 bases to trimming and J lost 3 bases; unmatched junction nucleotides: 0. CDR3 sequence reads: CSARGHTEAFF. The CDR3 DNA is TGCAGTGCCAGGGGGCACACTGAAGCTTTCTTT.

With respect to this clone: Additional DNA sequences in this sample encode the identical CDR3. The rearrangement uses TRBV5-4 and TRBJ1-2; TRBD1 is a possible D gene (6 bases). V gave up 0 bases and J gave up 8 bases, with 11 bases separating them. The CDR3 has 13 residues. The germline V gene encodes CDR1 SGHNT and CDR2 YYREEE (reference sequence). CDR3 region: CASSLDRAGGYTF. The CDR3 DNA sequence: TGTGCCAGCAGCTTGGACAGGGCTGGCGGCTACACCTTC.

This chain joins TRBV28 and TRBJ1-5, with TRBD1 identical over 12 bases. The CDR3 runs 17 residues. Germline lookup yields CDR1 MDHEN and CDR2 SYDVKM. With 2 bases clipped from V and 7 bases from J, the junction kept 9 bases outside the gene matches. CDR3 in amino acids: CASSLPPGQGARQPQHF. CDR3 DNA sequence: TGTGCCAGCAGTTTACCGCCGGGACAGGGGGCCAGACAGCCCCAGCATTTT.

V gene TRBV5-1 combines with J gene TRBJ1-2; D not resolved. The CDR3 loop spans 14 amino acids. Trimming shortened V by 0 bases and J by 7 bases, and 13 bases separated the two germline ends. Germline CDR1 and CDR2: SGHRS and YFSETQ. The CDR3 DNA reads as TGCGCCAGCAGCTTGGTCGGAGGGTCGGGTGGCTACACCTTC. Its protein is CASSLVGGSGGYTF.

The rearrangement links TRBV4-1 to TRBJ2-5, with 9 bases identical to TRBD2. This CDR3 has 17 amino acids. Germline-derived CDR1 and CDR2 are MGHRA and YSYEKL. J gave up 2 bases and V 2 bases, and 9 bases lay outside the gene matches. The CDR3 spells CASSQPPGLAGQETQYF. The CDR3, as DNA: TGCGCCAGCAGCCAACCTCCGGGGCTAGCGGGACAAGAGACCCAGTACTTC.

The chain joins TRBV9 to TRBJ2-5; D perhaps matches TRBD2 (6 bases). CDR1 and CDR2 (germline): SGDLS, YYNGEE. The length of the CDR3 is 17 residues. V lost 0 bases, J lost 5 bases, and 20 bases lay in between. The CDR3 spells CASSVEGSSDQWETQYF. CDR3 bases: TGTGCCAGCAGCGTAGAAGGGTCTAGCGATCAGTGGGAGACCCAGTACTTC.

In DNA form, the CDR3 reads TGTGCCACCGACGGCAGTCGGGGCTCCTACGAGCAGTACTTC. The encoded protein is CATDGSRGSYEQYF. This sequence joins TRBV28 and TRBJ2-7; TRBD2 might be the D (5 bases). The CDR3 covers 14 residues. V lost 10 bases, J lost 0 bases, and 16 bases lay in between. Germline CDR1 MDHEN, CDR2 SYDVKM.

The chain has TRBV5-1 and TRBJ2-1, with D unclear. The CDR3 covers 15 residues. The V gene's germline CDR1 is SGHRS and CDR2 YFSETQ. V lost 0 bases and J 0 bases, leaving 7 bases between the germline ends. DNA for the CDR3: TGCGCCAGCAGCTTGGATCCCACCTCCTACAATGAGCAGTTCTTC. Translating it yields CASSLDPTSYNEQFF.

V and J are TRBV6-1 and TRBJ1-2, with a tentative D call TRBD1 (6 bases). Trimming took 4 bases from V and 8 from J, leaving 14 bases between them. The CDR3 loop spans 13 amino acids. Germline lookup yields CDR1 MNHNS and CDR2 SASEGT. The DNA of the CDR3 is TGTGCCAGCAGTGTATCACAGGGAGCGGGCTACACCTTC. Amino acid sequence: CASSVSQGAGYTF.

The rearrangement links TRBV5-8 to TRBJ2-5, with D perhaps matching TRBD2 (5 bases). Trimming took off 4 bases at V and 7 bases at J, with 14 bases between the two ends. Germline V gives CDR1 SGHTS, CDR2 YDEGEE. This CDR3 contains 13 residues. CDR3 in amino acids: CASSLTKAGTQYF. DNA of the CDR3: TGTGCCAGCAGCCTGACTAAAGCCGGGACCCAGTACTTC.

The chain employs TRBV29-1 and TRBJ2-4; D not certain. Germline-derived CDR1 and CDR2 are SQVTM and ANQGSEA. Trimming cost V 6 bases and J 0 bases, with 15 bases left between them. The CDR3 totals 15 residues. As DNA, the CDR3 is TGCAGCGTGGCCTCGGCCTATCTAGCCAAAAACATTCAGTACTTC. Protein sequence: CSVASAYLAKNIQYF. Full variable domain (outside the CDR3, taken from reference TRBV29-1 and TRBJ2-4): SAVISQKPSRDICQRGTSLTIQCQVDSQVTMMFWYRQQPGQSLTLIATANQGSEATYESGFVIDKFPISRPNLTFSTLTVSNMSPEDSSIYLCSVASAYLAKNIQYFGAGTRLSVL.

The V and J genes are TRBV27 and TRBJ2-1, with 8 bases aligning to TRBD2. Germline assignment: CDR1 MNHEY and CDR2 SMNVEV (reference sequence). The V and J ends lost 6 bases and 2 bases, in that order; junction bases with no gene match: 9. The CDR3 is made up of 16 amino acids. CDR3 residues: CASRTLSGRTYNEQFF. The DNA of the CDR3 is TGTGCCAGCAGAACCTTAAGCGGGAGAACCTACAATGAGCAGTTCTTC.

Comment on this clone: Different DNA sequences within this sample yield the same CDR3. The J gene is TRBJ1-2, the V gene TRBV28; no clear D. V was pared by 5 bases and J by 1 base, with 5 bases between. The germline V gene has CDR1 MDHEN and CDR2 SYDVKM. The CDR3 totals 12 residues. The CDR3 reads CASSRHNYGYTF. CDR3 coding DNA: TGTGCCAGCAGTCGCCATAACTATGGCTACACCTTC.

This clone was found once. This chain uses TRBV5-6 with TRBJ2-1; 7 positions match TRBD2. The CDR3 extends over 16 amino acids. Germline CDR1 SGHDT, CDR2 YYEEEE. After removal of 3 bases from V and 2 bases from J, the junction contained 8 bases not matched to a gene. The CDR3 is CASSYRASGAYNEQFF. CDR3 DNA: TGTGCCAGCAGCTATCGAGCTAGCGGAGCCTACAATGAGCAGTTCTTC.

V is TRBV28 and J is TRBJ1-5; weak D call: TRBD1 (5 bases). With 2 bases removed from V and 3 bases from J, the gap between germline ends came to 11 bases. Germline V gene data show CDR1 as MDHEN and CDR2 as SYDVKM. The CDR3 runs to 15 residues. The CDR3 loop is CASSLPDRNNQPQHF. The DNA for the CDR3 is TGTGCCAGCAGTTTACCCGACAGAAACAATCAGCCCCAGCATTTT.

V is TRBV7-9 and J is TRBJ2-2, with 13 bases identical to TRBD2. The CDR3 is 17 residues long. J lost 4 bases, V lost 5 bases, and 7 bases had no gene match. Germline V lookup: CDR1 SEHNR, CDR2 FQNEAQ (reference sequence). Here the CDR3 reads CASSRTSGRASTGELFF. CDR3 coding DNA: TGTGCCAGCAGCAGGACTAGCGGGAGAGCGAGCACCGGGGAGCTGTTTTTT.

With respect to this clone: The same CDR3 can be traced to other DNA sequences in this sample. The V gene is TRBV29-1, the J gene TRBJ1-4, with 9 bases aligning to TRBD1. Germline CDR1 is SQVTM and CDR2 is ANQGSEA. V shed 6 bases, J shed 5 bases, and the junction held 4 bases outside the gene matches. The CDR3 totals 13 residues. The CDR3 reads CSVPGQGNEKLFF. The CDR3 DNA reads TGCAGCGTGCCGGGACAGGGAAATGAAAAACTGTTTTTT.

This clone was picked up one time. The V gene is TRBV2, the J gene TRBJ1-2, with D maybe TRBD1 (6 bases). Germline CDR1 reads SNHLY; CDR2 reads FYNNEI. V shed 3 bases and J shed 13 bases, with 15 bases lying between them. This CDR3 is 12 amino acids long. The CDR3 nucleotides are TGTGCCAGCAGTGACCCAACGAGAGGGGGCACCTTC. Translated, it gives CASSDPTRGGTF.

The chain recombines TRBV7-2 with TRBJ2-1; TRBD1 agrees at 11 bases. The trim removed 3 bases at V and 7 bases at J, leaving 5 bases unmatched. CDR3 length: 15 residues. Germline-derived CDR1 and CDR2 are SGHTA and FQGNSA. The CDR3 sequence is CASSFRTGGKNEQFF. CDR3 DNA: TGTGCCAGCAGCTTCCGGACAGGGGGCAAAAATGAGCAGTTCTTC.